The 29 T cell receptor beta chains below were found in one sample sequenced in a study of stem cell transplantation in POMP-related autoinflammatory disease. Sequenced by immunoSEQ multiplex PCR; TCRdb stores in-frame clones only, minus some. This table has about 7,800 clones, 88% appearing once. The sequenced sample was CD8+ T cells from PBMCs, obtained after stem cell transplantation. The source of these receptors is a human patient with POMP-related autoinflammation and immune dysregulation (PRAID). These T cells may partly come from the graft donor.

This rearrangement joins TRBV13 to TRBJ2-2; D unclear. There are 13 residues in the CDR3. Germline CDR1 is PRHDT and CDR2 is FYEKMQ (reference sequence). Trimming removed 7 bases at V and 5 bases at J, with 11 bases between. The CDR3, as DNA: TGTGCCAGCACCACTTCCGGTACCGGGGAGCTGTTTTTT. It codes for CASTTSGTGELFF. The full variable domain, in which reference TRBV13 and TRBJ2-2 provide the parts outside the CDR3, is AAGVIQSPRHLIKEKRETATLKCYPIPRHDTVYWYQQGPGQDPQFLISFYEKMQSDKGSIPDRFSAQQFSDYHSELNMSSLELGDSALYFCASTTSGTGELFFGEGSRLTVL.

The chain employs TRBV19 and TRBJ2-5; D not certain. The CDR3 totals 11 residues. Germline V gene sequence: CDR1 LNHDA, CDR2 SQIVND (reference sequence). With 5 bases removed from V and 9 bases from J, the gap between germline ends came to 10 bases. CDR3 DNA sequence: TGTGCCAGTAGTCCCGTGGACCCCCAGTACTTC. It specifies CASSPVDPQYF. Using reference TRBV19 and TRBJ2-5 for the parts outside the CDR3, the full variable domain is DGGITQSPKYLFRKEGQNVTLSCEQNLNHDAMYWYRQDPGQGLRLIYYSQIVNDFQKGDIAEGYSVSREKKESFPLTVTSAQKNPTAFYLCASSPVDPQYFGPGTRLLVL.

The rearrangement links TRBV5-5 to TRBJ2-7; D tentatively fits TRBD1 or TRBD2 (5 bases each). Germline V gene lookup returns CDR1 SGHKS and CDR2 YYEKEE (reference sequence). Between the trimmed V and J ends, which lost 2 bases and 2 bases, there was a span of 11 bases. The CDR3 loop spans 14 amino acids. DNA for the CDR3: TGTGCCAGCAGCTTCCCCGGGACCGCCTACGAGCAGTACTTC. Translated, it gives CASSFPGTAYEQYF. Full variable domain (rest looked up from reference TRBV5-5 and TRBJ2-7): DAGVTQSPTHLIKTRGQQVTLRCSPISGHKSVSWYQQVLGQGPQFIFQYYEKEERGRGNFPDRFSARQFPNYSSELNVNALLLGDSALYLCASSFPGTAYEQYFGPGTRLTVT.

This clone was seen just once. The V gene is TRBV29-1, the J gene TRBJ2-5; 9 nucleotides agree with TRBD1. Germline-derived CDR1 and CDR2 are SQVTM and ANQGSEA. V was clipped by 6 bases and J by 4 bases; unmatched bases: 9. The CDR3 contains 14 residues. CDR3 coding DNA: TGCAGCGTGAAGGGGTGGACAGGGGTAGAGACCCAGTACTTC. Its translation: CSVKGWTGVETQYF. The whole variable domain, remainder taken from reference TRBV29-1 and TRBJ2-5, is SAVISQKPSRDICQRGTSLTIQCQVDSQVTMMFWYRQQPGQSLTLIATANQGSEATYESGFVIDKFPISRPNLTFSTLTVSNMSPEDSSIYLCSVKGWTGVETQYFGPGTRLLVL.

This chain links TRBV10-2 with TRBJ2-7; tentatively, D is TRBD1 (5 bases). The ends were cut back, 2 bases at V and 2 bases at J, with 10 bases in the middle. This CDR3 is 14 amino acids long. Germline V gene lookup returns CDR1 WSHSY and CDR2 SAAADI. In DNA, the CDR3 is TGCGCCAGCAGTGAGACTGCGACAGCCTACGAGCAGTACGTC. Translating gives CASSETATAYEQYV.

The gene calls are TRBV5-5 and TRBJ1-6, with no clear D. The germline V and J ends were trimmed by 0 bases and 10 bases, with 11 bases remaining between them. Looked up from germline, CDR1 is SGHKS and CDR2 is YYEKEE (reference sequence). The CDR3 sequence is 14 residues long. The CDR3 DNA is TGTGCCAGCAGCTTGGACGGGCCCTACTCACCCCTCCACTTT. Its translation: CASSLDGPYSPLHF.

The genes are TRBV27 and TRBJ2-7; D gene uncertain. V was cut by 4 bases and J by 7 bases, with 17 bases left in between. Germline lookup yields CDR1 MNHEY and CDR2 SMNVEV (reference sequence). The CDR3 covers 14 residues. CDR3 residues: CASSSMDHSLEQYF. The DNA for the CDR3 is TGTGCCAGCAGTTCTATGGACCACTCCTTGGAGCAGTACTTC.

This chain links TRBV9 with TRBJ2-7, with 9 bases matching TRBD2. CDR3 length: 16 residues. Germline V gene lookup returns CDR1 SGDLS and CDR2 YYNGEE. The V gene end was trimmed by 4 bases and the J gene end by 2 bases; junction bases not matched to a gene: 10. The chain's CDR3 is CASSWSRLAAPYEQYF. The DNA for the CDR3 is TGTGCCAGCAGCTGGTCCCGACTAGCGGCCCCCTACGAGCAGTACTTC.

The genes are TRBV29-1 and TRBJ2-7, with TRBD1 matching 9 bases. Germline loops: CDR1 SQVTM, CDR2 ANQGSEA. J gave up 4 bases and V 7 bases, and 5 bases lay outside the gene matches. This CDR3 region has 12 residues. CDR3 nucleotides: TGCAGCGCTCGGGACAGGGAGTACGAGCAGTACTTC. It specifies CSARDREYEQYF.

CDR3 coding DNA: TGTGCCTGTTCGACCCGAGGTCCCACTGAAGCTTTCTTT. It is translated as CACSTRGPTEAFF. This chain uses TRBV30 with TRBJ1-1; D remains unclear. Germline V gives CDR1 GTSNPN, CDR2 SVGIG (reference sequence). This CDR3 is built from 13 residues. V lost 6 bases to trimming and J lost 4 bases, with 15 bases between them.

The chain uses TRBV27 and TRBJ2-3; D might be TRBD1 (5 bases). The CDR3 is 16 residues long. Germline loops: CDR1 MNHEY, CDR2 SMNVEV (reference sequence). With 2 bases removed from V and 0 bases from J, the gap between germline ends came to 12 bases. CDR3 in amino acids: CASSLQGPTSTDTQYF. The CDR3, as DNA: TGTGCCAGCAGTTTACAGGGCCCTACTAGCACAGATACGCAGTATTTT.

The chain carries TRBV6-6 and TRBJ2-7; perhaps TRBD1 as D (6 bases). This CDR3 comprises 15 residues. V dropped 5 bases and J dropped 0 bases, with 14 bases sitting between them. CDR1 is MNHNY and CDR2 is SVGAGI in the germline V gene (reference sequence). The CDR3 is CASSLDRPISYEQYF. The CDR3 DNA reads TGTGCCAGCAGTCTAGACAGGCCAATCTCCTACGAGCAGTACTTC.

The chain couples TRBV27 to TRBJ2-7; 13 positions match TRBD2. This CDR3 has 14 residues. With 5 bases clipped from V and 4 bases from J, the junction kept 2 bases outside the gene matches. From germline, CDR1 is MNHEY and CDR2 SMNVEV (reference sequence). CDR3 protein: CASSQTSGRYEQYF. CDR3 sequence (DNA): TGTGCCAGCAGTCAGACTAGCGGGAGGTACGAGCAGTACTTC.

The table lists this clone with a count of one. This sequence joins TRBV5-6 and TRBJ1-1; no definite D call. The CDR3 is 14 amino acids. Trimming removed 0 bases from V and 4 bases from J, with 10 bases in between. CDR1 is SGHDT, CDR2 YYEEEE, per germline. The DNA of the CDR3 is TGTGCCAGCAGCTTGGGTGGTAAAGGCACTGAAGCTTTCTTT. Its protein is CASSLGGKGTEAFF.

Only a few counts were recorded for this clone. The CDR3 here is CASSLGHYEQYV. As DNA, the CDR3 is TGTGCCAGCAGCTTGGGTCACTACGAGCAGTACGTC. The gene calls are TRBV5-4 and TRBJ2-7; D gene unclear. V lost 0 bases and J 3 bases, leaving 4 bases between the germline ends. Germline CDR1 is SGHNT and CDR2 is YYREEE (reference sequence). CDR3 length: 12 amino acids.

In this sample, this clone turned up a few times. The chain uses TRBV28 and TRBJ1-1; tentative D call: TRBD1 (5 bases). Trimming pared 6 bases from V and 5 bases from J, leaving 10 bases between. The CDR3 spans 12 residues. CDR1 MDHEN and CDR2 SYDVKM come from the germline V gene. CDR3: CASRQSGTEAFF. The CDR3 nucleotides read TGTGCCAGCAGGCAATCAGGGACTGAAGCTTTCTTT.

The J gene is TRBJ2-4, the V gene TRBV2; D gene ambiguous. Germline CDR1 is SNHLY and CDR2 is FYNNEI. V was clipped by 1 base and J by 7 bases, with 11 bases between them. CDR3 size: 14 residues. The CDR3 sequence is CASSEGRAANIQYF. DNA of the CDR3: TGTGCCAGCAGTGAAGGTAGGGCGGCGAACATTCAGTACTTC.

This clone was recorded a few times. V usage is TRBV27 and J usage is TRBJ1-3, with D possibly TRBD1 on 5 matching bases. The CDR3 consists of 16 residues. Germline V lookup: CDR1 MNHEY, CDR2 SMNVEV (reference sequence). V was clipped by 5 bases and J by 0 bases, with 14 bases between them. The CDR3 nucleotides read TGTGCCAGCAGTCCCTGGGGGGGACTCTCTGGAAACACCATATATTTT. Translated, it gives CASSPWGGLSGNTIYF.

The gene calls are TRBV27 and TRBJ2-1; D unclear. This CDR3 spans 13 amino acids. V lost 3 bases and J lost 6, with 9 bases in between. CDR1 is MNHEY and CDR2 is SMNVEV in the germline V gene (reference sequence). This chain's CDR3 is CASSFTFGNEQFF. In DNA form, the CDR3 reads TGTGCCAGCAGTTTTACCTTCGGCAATGAGCAGTTCTTC.

Judged by abundance, this clone is large. The chain carries TRBV5-5 and TRBJ1-1; D call uncertain. The CDR3 loop spans 13 amino acids. V lost 1 base and J lost 2, with 6 bases in between. The germline V gene has CDR1 SGHKS and CDR2 YYEKEE (reference sequence). The CDR3 reads CASSLPGNTEAFF. CDR3 DNA: TGTGCCAGCAGCTTGCCGGGAAACACTGAAGCTTTCTTT. Looking up the rest from reference TRBV5-5 and TRBJ1-1 gives the full variable domain: DAGVTQSPTHLIKTRGQQVTLRCSPISGHKSVSWYQQVLGQGPQFIFQYYEKEERGRGNFPDRFSARQFPNYSSELNVNALLLGDSALYLCASSLPGNTEAFFGQGTRLTVV.

The chain couples TRBV6-6 to TRBJ2-5; TRBD2 aligns across 7 bases. J was trimmed by 2 bases and V by 2 bases; bases with no gene match: 5. Germline assignment: CDR1 MNHNY and CDR2 SVGAGI (reference sequence). This CDR3 is 15 amino acids long. The CDR3 coding sequence is TGTGCCAGCAGTTACAGAGCGGGATCACAAGAGACCCAGTACTTC. Residues: CASSYRAGSQETQYF.

This clone is a singleton in its sample. The chain employs TRBV28 and TRBJ2-5, with D uncertain. Trimming removed 6 bases from V and 2 bases from J, with 13 bases in between. The CDR3 covers 14 residues. The germline V gene encodes CDR1 MDHEN and CDR2 SYDVKM. CDR3 sequence: CASSLVLKQETQYF. The CDR3 DNA sequence: TGTGCCAGCAGCCTTGTCCTGAAACAAGAGACCCAGTACTTC.

The chain uses TRBV5-5 and TRBJ2-3; a possible D gene is TRBD2 (5 bases). Germline V gives CDR1 SGHKS, CDR2 YYEKEE (reference sequence). This CDR3 spans 17 amino acids. Trimming shortened V by 0 bases and J by 2 bases, and 16 bases separated the two germline ends. The CDR3 nucleotides read TGTGCCAGCAGCTTGGTCGTGAGAGCGGCGTACACAGATACGCAGTATTTT. Protein sequence: CASSLVVRAAYTDTQYF.

This sequence joins TRBV9 and TRBJ2-1; perhaps TRBD2 as D (5 bases). The germline V gene encodes CDR1 SGDLS and CDR2 YYNGEE. V lost 2 bases and J lost 0, with 12 bases in between. This CDR3 contains 16 residues. The CDR3 reads CASSVYGDYSYNEQFF. CDR3 nucleotide sequence: TGTGCCAGCAGCGTTTACGGCGACTACTCCTACAATGAGCAGTTCTTC.

The genes are TRBV5-1 and TRBJ1-2; D remains ambiguous. Trimming pared 1 base from V and 5 bases from J, leaving 15 bases between. The CDR3 spans 15 residues. CDR1 is SGHRS, CDR2 YFSETQ, per germline. The CDR3: CASSLTGLRGYGYTF. The CDR3 bases are TGCGCCAGCAGCTTGACGGGATTACGGGGATATGGCTACACCTTC.

This chain uses TRBV21-1 with TRBJ2-3; TRBD2 is taken as the D call from the table, unchecked against the DNA. TRBV21-1 is termed a pseudogene. CDR3 length equals 17 residues. The CDR3 nucleotides are TGTGCCAGCAGCAAGTCCCCGGGACTAGCGGTGACAGATACGCAGTATTTT. Encoded protein: CASSKSPGLAVTDTQYF.

This rearrangement joins TRBV5-8 to TRBJ2-2; D remains ambiguous. Germline CDR1 SGHTS, CDR2 YDEGEE. This CDR3 spans 13 amino acids. V lost 4 bases, J lost 5 bases, and 9 bases lay in between. This CDR3 reads CASSPWVTGELFF. DNA for the CDR3: TGTGCCAGCAGCCCCTGGGTGACCGGGGAGCTGTTTTTT. Drawing the rest from reference TRBV5-8 and TRBJ2-2, the complete variable domain is EAGVTQSPTHLIKTRGQQATLRCSPISGHTSVYWYQQALGLGLQFLLWYDEGEERNRGNFPPRFSGRQFPNYSSELNVNALELEDSALYLCASSPWVTGELFFGEGSRLTVL.

The chain is built from TRBV29-1 and TRBJ1-2, with 7 positions matching TRBD1. CDR1 and CDR2 (germline): SQVTM, ANQGSEA. V was clipped by 3 bases and J by 6 bases; unmatched bases: 4. CDR3 size: 12 residues. CDR3 nucleotide sequence: TGCAGCGTTGAGGGGACAGCTGATGGCTACACCTTC. This translates into CSVEGTADGYTF.

The table lists this clone with a count of one. The rearrangement uses TRBV28 and TRBJ1-4, with D perhaps matching TRBD1 (6 bases). Between the trimmed V and J ends, which lost 7 bases and 4 bases, there was a span of 22 bases. This CDR3 is built from 17 residues. Germline CDR1 MDHEN, CDR2 SYDVKM. The CDR3 sequence is CASTNYVGGAFNEKLFF. The CDR3 DNA follows: TGTGCCAGCACCAATTATGTGGGGGGCGCTTTTAATGAAAAACTGTTTTTT. Using reference TRBV28 and TRBJ1-4 for the parts outside the CDR3, the full variable domain is DVKVTQSSRYLVKRTGEKVFLECVQDMDHENMFWYRQDPGLGLRLIYFSYDVKMKEKGDIPEGYSVSREKKERFSLILESASTNQTSMYLCASTNYVGGAFNEKLFFGSGTQLSVL.